This T cell receptor beta chain came from a study of blood T cells in healthy people across ages. A second PCR of about 7 to 12 cycles used a sample-barcoded 5' primer and a J-beta primer mix. Using its own MiXCR run on the 5' RACE reads, TCRdb lists one record per CDR3 protein. The profile shows fewer than 700,000 distinct CDR3 sequences, around half of them singletons. A minimum of 6 micrograms of total RNA was extracted per sample. This clonotype was picked up a small number of times. The source material was blood. This TCR derives from a man at least 80 years old in good health.

Here the CDR3 reads CSVELRQGGKDNEQFF. The DNA for the CDR3 is TGCAGCGTTGAACTAAGGCAGGGAGGTAAGGACAATGAGCAGTTCTTC. V is TRBV29-1 and J is TRBJ2-1; maybe TRBD2 (6 bases). The CDR3 consists of 16 residues. Trimming shortened V by 2 bases and J by 5 bases, and 19 bases separated the two germline ends. Germline assignment: CDR1 SQVTM and CDR2 ANQGSEA.